The 10 T cell receptor beta chains below come from one sample, sequenced in a study of blood T cells in healthy people across ages. With a J-beta primer mix and a sample-barcoded 5' primer, a second PCR ran roughly 7 to 11 cycles. One entry per CDR3 protein results from TCRdb running MiXCR on the 5' RACE reads. The sample lists about 1.8 million distinct CDR3 sequences, around 48% occurring once. Material: blood. These receptors came from a woman aged 40 to 50 in good health.

This clonotype showed up just once. Germline is not matched at one junction end, which may reflect a read error. The V and J genes are TRBV5-1 and TRBJ2-5; 11 bases are shared with TRBD2. The germline gives CDR1 SGHRS, CDR2 YFSETQ. The CDR3 is made up of 17 amino acids. The CDR3 DNA reads TGCGCCGGCAGCTTGGGATTGACTAGCGGGAACCAAGAGACCCAGTACTTC. It yields the protein CAGSLGLTSGNQETQYF.

The chain links TRBV29-1 to TRBJ2-2; TRBD1 aligns across 10 bases. The V segment lost 6 bases and the J segment 4 bases; nucleotides outside the gene matches: 8. This CDR3 contains 15 residues. Germline CDR1 and CDR2: SQVTM and ANQGSEA. CDR3 nucleotide sequence: TGCAGCGTCGTGGCAGGGACAGGGGCCACCGGGGAGCTGTTTTTT. Its translation is CSVVAGTGATGELFF.

The chain uses TRBV20-1 and TRBJ2-5; 7 bases fit TRBD2. J lost 11 bases, V lost 6 bases, and 12 bases had no gene match. The CDR3 is 12 residues long. From germline, CDR1 is DFQATT and CDR2 SNEGSKA (reference sequence). The chain's CDR3 is CSAQRGGGRQYF. The CDR3, as DNA: TGCAGTGCGCAGCGGGGTGGGGGTAGGCAGTACTTC.

The DNA of the CDR3 is TGCGCCAGCAGCCAATCCCGGGACTCCTACAATGAGCAGTACTTC. Translating gives CASSQSRDSYNEQYF. The chain is built from TRBV4-3 and TRBJ2-1, with D possibly matching TRBD2 (6 bases). The J call could be wrong; TRBJ2-7 is a better fit for the DNA end. Germline assignment: CDR1 LGHNA and CDR2 YSLEER. The CDR3 has 15 amino acids.

As to this clonotype: This is likely a read error, given that the CDR3 carries no conserved phenylalanine or tryptophan at its end. The chain combines TRBV6-1 with TRBJ2-3; 8 positions agree with TRBD2. J was trimmed by 2 bases and V by 8 bases; bases with no gene match: 9. Germline V gene data show CDR1 as MNHNS and CDR2 as SASEGT. There are 15 residues in the CDR3. The CDR3 loop reads CASAGGALYTDTQYL. The CDR3 coding sequence is TGTGCCAGCGCCGGGGGGGCCCTTTACACAGATACGCAGTATTTA.

The genes are TRBV12-1 and TRBJ2-7. TRBV12-1 is labeled a pseudogene. The CDR3 totals 14 residues. The CDR3 region has the DNA TGTGCCAGCAGCTCTGCCATAGGTTGCTACGAGCAGTACTTC. Its protein is CASSSAIGCYEQYF.

The chain has TRBV13 and TRBJ2-5, with D possibly matching TRBD1 (6 bases). V was clipped by 3 bases and J by 3 bases, with 14 bases between them. The CDR3 runs to 15 residues. Germline V lookup: CDR1 PRHDT, CDR2 FYEKMQ (reference sequence). The CDR3 DNA reads as TGTGCCAGCAGCTTTACAGGGAAAGCTGAAGAGACCCAGTACTTC. Translating gives CASSFTGKAEETQYF.

V usage is TRBV5-1 and J usage is TRBJ2-2; 8 bases line up with TRBD2. From germline, CDR1 is SGHRS and CDR2 YFSETQ. CDR3 length: 14 amino acids. With V trimmed by 4 bases and J by 6 bases, 5 bases remained unmatched. Written as DNA, the CDR3 is TGCGCCAGCAGCCATCGGGAGGGGGCCGGGGAGCTGTTTTTT. This translates into CASSHREGAGELFF.

This clonotype occurred a few times. J is TRBJ2-4 and V is TRBV4-3, with a tentative D call TRBD1 (6 bases). The J call could be wrong; TRBJ2-7 is a better fit for the DNA end. The CDR3 is made up of 15 amino acids. Germline loops: CDR1 LGHNA, CDR2 YSLEER. This CDR3 reads CASSQMGQGNYEQYF. CDR3 in DNA: TGCGCCAGCAGCCAAATGGGACAAGGGAACTACGAGCAGTACTTC.

The table lists this clonotype with many counts. The chain recombines TRBV20-1 with TRBJ2-5; D is undetermined. The V end was cut by 3 bases, the J end by 2 bases, with 7 bases between. The CDR3 is made up of 12 amino acids. Looked up from germline, CDR1 is DFQATT and CDR2 is SNEGSKA (reference sequence). CDR3 bases: TGCAGTGCTAGTCTCACGCAAGAGACCCAGTACTTC. Encoded protein: CSASLTQETQYF.